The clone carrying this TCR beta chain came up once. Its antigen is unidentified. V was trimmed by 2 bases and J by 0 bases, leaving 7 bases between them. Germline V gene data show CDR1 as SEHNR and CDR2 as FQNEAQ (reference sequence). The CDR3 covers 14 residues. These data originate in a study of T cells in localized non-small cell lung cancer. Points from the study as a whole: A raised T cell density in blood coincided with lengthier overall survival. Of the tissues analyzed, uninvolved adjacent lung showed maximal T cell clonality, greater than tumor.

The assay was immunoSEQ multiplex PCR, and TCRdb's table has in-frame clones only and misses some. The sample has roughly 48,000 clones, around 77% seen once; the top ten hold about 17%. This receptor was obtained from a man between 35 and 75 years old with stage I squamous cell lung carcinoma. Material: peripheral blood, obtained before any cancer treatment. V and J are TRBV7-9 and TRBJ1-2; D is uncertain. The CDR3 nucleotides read TGTGCCAGCAGCTTAAAGGCGTCTAACTATGGCTACACCTTC. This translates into CASSLKASNYGYTF.